Detailed here is one T cell receptor (beta chain). Its antigen remains unidentified. These data belong to a study of T cells in localized non-small cell lung cancer. Some clones are missing from TCRdb's copy, which holds only in-frame ones; the method was immunoSEQ multiplex PCR. The data show 1,500 to 2,000 clones, 27% seen once. J gave up 1 base and V 10 bases, and 2 bases lay outside the gene matches. Germline V gene lookup returns CDR1 MNHGY and CDR2 SAAAGT. The CDR3 loop spans 13 amino acids. General study findings and limits: Appearing in adjacent lung were a median approximately 57 of the top 100 tumor clones. Uninvolved adjacent lung showed higher T cell clonality than tumor. The study sequenced only one region of the tumor. As a result, intratumor heterogeneity could not be excluded and remains possible. Higher blood T cell density went with longer overall survival.

The receptor was derived from a woman aged 35 to 70 with stage I lung adenocarcinoma. The chain has TRBV6-8 and TRBJ2-3, with 10 bases lining up with TRBD2. The specimen was lung tumor tissue, collected before any cancer treatment. CDR3 protein: CATTSGGTDTQYF. The DNA for the CDR3 is TGTGCCACCACTAGCGGGGGCACAGATACGCAGTATTTT.